The 28 T cell receptor beta chains in this list originate from one sample, sequenced in a study of blood T cell repertoires in COVID-19. This table comes from immunoSEQ multiplex PCR, and its TCRdb copy is limited to in-frame clones, with some not included. The sample carries roughly 60,000 clones, roughly 71% recorded once. The sample was peripheral blood. These receptor sequences come from a human donor in a cohort sampled during active COVID-19.

J is TRBJ2-1 and V is TRBV2; TRBD1 matches 10 bases. Germline trimming cut 5 bases from V and 10 bases from J; bases unmatched to any gene: 8. The V gene's germline CDR1 is SNHLY and CDR2 FYNNEI. The CDR3 extends over 14 amino acids. CDR3 sequence: CASSPGTGASEQFF. The CDR3 DNA sequence: TGTGCCAGCAGTCCCGGGACAGGGGCCAGCGAGCAGTTCTTC.

The V gene is TRBV4-1, the J gene TRBJ2-1, with TRBD1 identical over 8 bases. Germline CDR1 and CDR2: MGHRA and YSYEKL. CDR3 length: 16 residues. V was pared by 1 base and J by 1 base, with 3 bases of the junction left unmatched. The CDR3 bases are TGCGCCAGCAGCCAAGTCACAGGGGGATCCTACAATGAGCAGTTCTTC. This codes for CASSQVTGGSYNEQFF.

This clone was observed a single time. This sequence joins TRBV7-9 and TRBJ2-1, with 7 bases fitting TRBD1. V dropped 1 base and J dropped 10; count of bases not matched to a gene: 10. The CDR3 length is 15 residues. Looked up from germline, CDR1 is SEHNR and CDR2 is FQNEAQ (reference sequence). The CDR3 is CASSLGMGGGQEQFF. The CDR3 DNA follows: TGTGCCAGCAGCTTAGGTATGGGTGGGGGACAGGAGCAGTTCTTC.

V usage is TRBV19 and J usage is TRBJ1-4, with a possible D match to TRBD1 (5 bases). V lost 6 bases to trimming and J lost 4 bases, with 15 bases between them. The CDR3 consists of 15 residues. From germline, CDR1 is LNHDA and CDR2 SQIVND (reference sequence). The CDR3 nucleotides are TGTGCCAGTAGCCAGACAGCTAGGTTTAATGAAAAACTGTTTTTT. This translates into CASSQTARFNEKLFF.

The CDR3 here is CASSLVGDRVNEQFF. DNA of the CDR3: TGTGCCAGCAGCTTGGTAGGGGACAGGGTCAATGAGCAGTTCTTC. This chain connects TRBV7-9 to TRBJ2-1; 9 nucleotides line up with TRBD1. The CDR3 length is 15 residues. CDR1 and CDR2 (germline): SEHNR, FQNEAQ (reference sequence). J lost 6 bases, V lost 3 bases, and 6 bases had no gene match.

The chain recombines TRBV7-3 with TRBJ2-1; possibly TRBD2 for D (6 bases). Germline V gives CDR1 SGHTA, CDR2 FQGTGA. The ends were cut back, 2 bases at V and 5 bases at J, with 13 bases in the middle. This CDR3 has 15 amino acids. CDR3 region: CASSLLGDFNNEQFF. DNA for the CDR3: TGTGCCAGCAGCTTACTAGGGGACTTTAACAATGAGCAGTTCTTC.

V and J are TRBV4-1 and TRBJ2-7; 12 positions match TRBD2. V was pared by 4 bases and J by 3 bases, with 1 base of the junction left unmatched. Looked up from germline, CDR1 is MGHRA and CDR2 is YSYEKL. The CDR3 is 14 amino acids. The DNA for the CDR3 is TGCGCCAGCAGCCGGACTAGCGGGATCTACGAGCAGTACTTC. It encodes CASSRTSGIYEQYF.

The chain is built from TRBV2 and TRBJ1-2; D is undetermined. V lost 3 bases to trimming and J lost 9 bases, with 8 bases between them. Germline V gives CDR1 SNHLY, CDR2 FYNNEI. This CDR3 has 11 amino acids. The CDR3 here is CASSDRHSYTF. The CDR3 nucleotides read TGTGCCAGCAGTGATCGACATAGCTACACCTTC. The entire variable domain, with the rest obtained from reference TRBV2 and TRBJ1-2, is as follows: EPEVTQTPSHQVTQMGQEVILRCVPISNHLYFYWYRQILGQKVEFLVSFYNNEISEKSEIFDDQFSVERPDGSNFTLKIRSTKLEDSAMYFCASSDRHSYTFGSGTRLTVV.

The rearrangement links TRBV6-1 to TRBJ2-7; tentatively, D is TRBD2 (5 bases). The V and J ends lost 5 bases and 3 bases respectively, with 11 bases between them. CDR3 length: 13 residues. The germline V gene encodes CDR1 MNHNS and CDR2 SASEGT. Here the CDR3 reads CASSRGDGYEQYF. The CDR3, as DNA: TGTGCCAGCAGTCGGGGTGACGGCTACGAGCAGTACTTC.

Details on this clone: The sample holds other DNA sequences that translate to the same CDR3. This chain connects TRBV20-1 to TRBJ1-2; D gene unclear. In germline, CDR1 is DFQATT, CDR2 SNEGSKA (reference sequence). This CDR3 has 12 amino acids. V was pared by 3 bases and J by 3 bases, with 8 bases between. The CDR3 DNA reads TGCAGTGCTAGTATCCGGGACTATGGCTACACCTTC. This encodes CSASIRDYGYTF.

This clone has only a few counts. CDR3 DNA: TGTGCCAGCAGCTTCTCCACGGACAGGTACAATGAGCAGTTCTTC. It yields the protein CASSFSTDRYNEQFF. The chain employs TRBV7-6 and TRBJ2-1; TRBD1 matches at 7 bases. Unmatched junction bases numbered 6, after V lost 3 bases and J lost 4 bases. The CDR3 covers 15 residues. Germline CDR1 reads SGHVS; CDR2 reads FNYEAQ.

This chain uses TRBV9 with TRBJ1-2; the D gene is possibly TRBD1 (5 bases). Germline lookup yields CDR1 SGDLS and CDR2 YYNGEE. V gave up 4 bases and J gave up 11 bases, with 18 bases separating them. The CDR3 consists of 13 residues. CDR3 nucleotide sequence: TGTGCCAGCAGCCCCCAGGGACTGTGGGGATACACCTTC. It yields the protein CASSPQGLWGYTF.

In its sample, this clone was seen a few times. This chain links TRBV2 with TRBJ2-7; D gene unclear. CDR3 length: 14 residues. Germline CDR1 SNHLY, CDR2 FYNNEI. The germline V and J ends were trimmed by 7 bases and 4 bases, with 17 bases remaining between them. CDR3 sequence (DNA): TGTGCCAGCAACCCCCCGGCTAGTTCTTACGAGCAGTACTTC. It yields the protein CASNPPASSYEQYF.

The chain employs TRBV5-1 and TRBJ2-1; D is unclear. This CDR3 contains 12 residues. The V gene's germline CDR1 is SGHRS and CDR2 YFSETQ. V dropped 5 bases and J dropped 5 bases, with 8 bases sitting between them. For the CDR3, the DNA is TGCGCCAGCAGAAACCAGAACAATGAGCAGTTCTTC. Protein product: CASRNQNNEQFF.

The chain has TRBV18 and TRBJ2-2; 8 bases are shared with TRBD2. V was pared by 3 bases and J by 2 bases, with 2 bases of the junction left unmatched. Germline V CDR1 and CDR2: KGHSH, LQKENI. The CDR3 totals 15 residues. The CDR3: CASSPTSANTGELFF. CDR3 bases: TGTGCCAGCTCACCGACTAGCGCAAACACCGGGGAGCTGTTTTTT.

The J gene is TRBJ2-7, the V gene TRBV15; 10 nucleotides agree with TRBD2. Germline lookup yields CDR1 LNHNV and CDR2 YYDKDF (reference sequence). CDR3 length equals 16 residues. The V segment lost 3 bases and the J segment 5 bases; nucleotides outside the gene matches: 10. The CDR3 nucleotides read TGTGCCACCAGCAGTGCCCACAGCGGGAGGGGGAACGAGCAGTACTTC. This encodes CATSSAHSGRGNEQYF.

The chain has TRBV6-2 or TRBV6-3 and TRBJ2-1; no clear D. The CDR3 spans 15 residues. Germline V gene sequence: CDR1 MNHEY, CDR2 SVGEGT. V lost 1 base, J lost 2 bases, and 9 bases lay in between. The CDR3 DNA reads TGTGCCAGCAGTTACTTGCCCTCGGCCTACAATGAGCAGTTCTTC. The encoded protein is CASSYLPSAYNEQFF.

The rearrangement links TRBV5-4 to TRBJ1-2; 7 nucleotides match TRBD1. Germline CDR1 SGHNT, CDR2 YYREEE (reference sequence). After removal of 0 bases from V and 5 bases from J, the junction contained 10 bases not matched to a gene. The CDR3 sequence is 16 residues long. This chain's CDR3 is CASSLGDKGGWYGYTF. In DNA, the CDR3 is TGTGCCAGCAGCTTGGGAGATAAAGGGGGCTGGTATGGCTACACCTTC.

V is TRBV5-5 and J is TRBJ2-2; 8 bases are a match to TRBD2. Germline lookup yields CDR1 SGHKS and CDR2 YYEKEE (reference sequence). This CDR3 has 16 residues. J gave up 3 bases and V 0 bases, and 4 bases lay outside the gene matches. The CDR3 DNA reads as TGTGCCAGCAGCTTGGCCTCGCGGGGGGACACCGGGGAGCTGTTTTTT. It translates to CASSLASRGDTGELFF.

The chain employs TRBV28 and TRBJ1-3, with 9 bases identical to TRBD1. The CDR3 covers 16 residues. Germline-derived CDR1 and CDR2 are MDHEN and SYDVKM. V was clipped by 4 bases and J by 5 bases; unmatched bases: 9. CDR3 amino acids: CASSYPWTGARNTIYF. As DNA, the CDR3 is TGTGCCAGCAGTTATCCATGGACAGGGGCTAGAAACACCATATATTTT.

The CDR3 region has the DNA TGTGCCATCAGTGAGTTCCGGACAGGGGAGGACAATGAGCAGTTCTTC. It specifies CAISEFRTGEDNEQFF. V gene TRBV10-3 combines with J gene TRBJ2-1; 9 bases align to TRBD1. Germline assignment: CDR1 ENHRY and CDR2 SYGVKD. CDR3 size: 16 residues. The V and J ends lost 1 base and 5 bases, in that order; junction bases with no gene match: 6.

This clone was observed a few times. The chain employs TRBV24-1 and TRBJ1-2; TRBD1 might be the D (5 bases). There are 13 residues in the CDR3. Trimming took 4 bases from V and 9 from J, leaving 14 bases between them. Per germline, CDR1 KGHDR and CDR2 SFDVKD. This chain's CDR3 is CATSEGGARSYTF. The CDR3 DNA is TGTGCCACCAGTGAAGGTGGGGCGCGGAGCTACACCTTC.

This clone has only one observation. The chain recombines TRBV6-5 with TRBJ2-7; the D gene is possibly TRBD1 (5 bases). Trimming removed 3 bases from V and 4 bases from J, with 13 bases in between. The CDR3 sequence is 14 residues long. Germline CDR1 is MNHEY and CDR2 is SVGAGI. As DNA, the CDR3 is TGTGCCAGCAGTTATCAGGGTCTCTCTTACGAGCAGTACTTC. It yields the protein CASSYQGLSYEQYF.

This clone has just a few counts. The chain uses TRBV9 and TRBJ1-2; 11 bases agree with TRBD1. After removal of 0 bases from V and 8 bases from J, the junction contained 6 bases not matched to a gene. CDR3 length: 15 residues. Germline CDR1 reads SGDLS; CDR2 reads YYNGEE. CDR3 sequence reads: CASSVAQGQGDGYTF. The CDR3 DNA reads TGTGCCAGCAGCGTAGCTCAGGGACAGGGGGACGGCTACACCTTC.

The rearrangement uses TRBV12-3 or TRBV12-4 and TRBJ1-1, with a weak D call TRBD1 (6 bases). This CDR3 region has 13 residues. The V end was cut by 1 base, the J end by 13 bases, with 16 bases between. CDR3 sequence: CASSLGDTQIGFF. The CDR3 DNA reads TGTGCCAGCAGTTTAGGGGACACACAAATTGGTTTCTTT.

This sequence joins TRBV18 and TRBJ2-7; TRBD1 aligns across 12 bases. The CDR3 consists of 15 residues. With V trimmed by 0 bases and J by 5 bases, 2 bases remained unmatched. CDR1 is KGHSH, CDR2 LQKENI, per germline. CDR3 sequence: CASSPPGQGAHEQYF. CDR3 DNA sequence: TGTGCCAGCTCACCACCGGGACAGGGGGCGCACGAGCAGTACTTC.

The gene calls are TRBV24-1 and TRBJ2-4, with TRBD1 as a possible D gene (6 bases). The CDR3 consists of 15 residues. Trimming pared 5 bases from V and 1 base from J, leaving 11 bases between. Germline V lookup: CDR1 KGHDR, CDR2 SFDVKD. DNA for the CDR3: TGTGCCACCAGTGGCACAGGGTTGGCCAAAAACATTCAGTACTTC. It translates to CATSGTGLAKNIQYF.

This clone was counted between two and nine times. The CDR3 coding sequence is TGTGCCAGCAGTTTTAAGTGGGGAGGCGGAAACACCATATATTTT. Protein sequence: CASSFKWGGGNTIYF. The V and J genes are TRBV6-5 and TRBJ1-3; D call uncertain. In germline, CDR1 is MNHEY, CDR2 SVGAGI. The CDR3 extends over 15 amino acids. V lost 4 bases and J lost 4, with 14 bases in between.